The clone carrying this T cell receptor beta chain occurred a few times. Using immunoSEQ multiplex PCR, the repertoire was profiled, and TCRdb retains in-frame clones only, with some absent. Among about 30,000 clones listed, 88% were seen once. This record belongs to a study of PD-1 and CTLA-4 blockade in melanoma. The germline gives CDR1 LNHDA, CDR2 SQIVND (reference sequence). The CDR3 length is 11 residues. V lost 8 bases, J lost 4 bases, and 6 bases lay in between. The source of this sequence is a human donor with melanoma. This rearrangement joins TRBV19 to TRBJ1-3; D ambiguous. Material: CD8+ T cells from peripheral blood, obtained from a patient given anti-PD-1 treatment. Here the CDR3 reads CASLQGNTIYF. The CDR3 DNA follows: TGTGCCAGTCTGCAGGGAAACACCATATATTTT.